The 11 T cell receptor beta chains reported below all come from one sample, sequenced in a study of T cell responses to AZD1222 COVID-19 vaccine. TCRdb keeps only in-frame clones here, not all; method: immunoSEQ multiplex PCR. The sample holds 95,000 to 150,000 clones, 80% to 90% seen once. This material consisted of peripheral blood, taken on day 0 of AZD1222 vaccination. The receptor set was obtained from an adult in good health.

The chain joins TRBV11-2 to TRBJ1-1, with 7 bases matching TRBD1. Germline values: CDR1 SGHAT, CDR2 FQNNGV. The length of the CDR3 is 17 residues. With V trimmed by 4 bases and J by 1 base, 12 bases remained unmatched. CDR3 in amino acids: CASSSLRTGLRNTEAFF. The CDR3 DNA is TGTGCCAGCAGCTCTCTTCGGACAGGCCTAAGGAACACTGAAGCTTTCTTT.

This chain connects TRBV3-1 (or the pseudogene TRBV3-2) to TRBJ2-7; TRBD2 agrees at 7 bases. The trim removed 3 bases at V and 6 bases at J, leaving 8 bases unmatched. The CDR3 has 14 residues. Per germline, CDR1 LGHDT and CDR2 YNNKEL (reference sequence). CDR3 in DNA: TGTGCCAGCAGCCAGGGGGGGAGGGCAGGCGAGCAGTACTTC. Encoded protein: CASSQGGRAGEQYF.

The rearrangement joins TRBV4-1 to TRBJ1-1; no reliable D call. CDR3 length equals 13 residues. Germline CDR1 is MGHRA and CDR2 is YSYEKL. V was trimmed by 1 base and J by 1 base, leaving 4 bases between them. The CDR3 sequence: CASSQGANTEAFF. CDR3 coding DNA: TGCGCCAGCAGCCAAGGGGCGAACACTGAAGCTTTCTTT.

The V and J genes are TRBV7-9 and TRBJ2-7; 9 bases match TRBD2. V shed 5 bases and J 6 bases; nucleotides not matched to a gene: 11. The CDR3 contains 15 residues. Germline values: CDR1 SEHNR, CDR2 FQNEAQ (reference sequence). The CDR3 region is CASSTIERGDREQYF. CDR3 nucleotide sequence: TGTGCCAGCAGCACAATCGAGCGGGGGGACCGCGAGCAGTACTTC.

The chain has TRBV5-8 and TRBJ2-7, with D possibly matching TRBD2 (7 bases). There are 15 residues in the CDR3. Deletions cut 5 bases from V and 3 bases from J, with 18 bases between. Germline V CDR1 and CDR2: SGHTS, YDEGEE. The CDR3 sequence is CASRPRGASVYEQYF. In DNA form, the CDR3 reads TGTGCCAGCAGACCCCGGGGGGCTAGCGTCTACGAGCAGTACTTC.

This chain connects TRBV5-1 to TRBJ1-2, with 12 bases that match TRBD1. Unmatched junction bases numbered 16, after V lost 5 bases and J lost 5 bases. The germline CDR1 and CDR2 sequences are SGHRS and YFSETQ. The CDR3 has 18 residues. The CDR3 DNA is TGCGCCAGCAGTATCGGGGGACAGGGGGCCGAAAACCCTTATGGCTACACCTTC. The encoded protein is CASSIGGQGAENPYGYTF.

The genes are TRBV5-4 and TRBJ2-3; 8 bases align to TRBD2. J gave up 3 bases and V 2 bases, and 5 bases lay outside the gene matches. CDR1 SGHNT and CDR2 YYREEE come from the germline V gene (reference sequence). The CDR3 extends over 15 amino acids. CDR3 region: CASSFLAGATDTQYF. The CDR3 DNA sequence: TGTGCCAGCAGCTTTCTAGCGGGCGCGACAGATACGCAGTATTTT.

The rearrangement links TRBV27 to TRBJ1-1; TRBD1 aligns across 7 bases. Unmatched junction bases numbered 5, after V lost 4 bases and J lost 3 bases. In germline, CDR1 is MNHEY, CDR2 SMNVEV (reference sequence). The CDR3 loop spans 14 amino acids. This CDR3 is CASSSPGQDTEAFF. Written as DNA, the CDR3 is TGTGCCAGCAGTTCACCCGGACAGGACACTGAAGCTTTCTTT.

The chain has TRBV19 and TRBJ2-3, with D uncertain. The CDR3 consists of 10 residues. Trimming shortened V by 5 bases and J by 4 bases, and 1 base separated the two germline ends. Germline V gene sequence: CDR1 LNHDA, CDR2 SQIVND (reference sequence). CDR3 residues: CASSSDTQYF. DNA of the CDR3: TGTGCCAGTAGTTCAGATACGCAGTATTTT.

The chain is built from TRBV5-6 and TRBJ2-7; D possibly matches TRBD1 or TRBD2 (5 bases each). Germline CDR1 is SGHDT and CDR2 is YYEEEE. The V end lost 4 bases, the J end lost 0 bases, and 14 bases lay between the germline ends. The CDR3 totals 15 residues. CDR3 residues: CASSPSGTSSYEQYF. CDR3 nucleotide sequence: TGTGCCAGCAGCCCCTCAGGGACCAGCTCCTACGAGCAGTACTTC.

The rearrangement uses TRBV5-1 and TRBJ1-2; a possible D gene is TRBD1 (5 bases). V lost 5 bases and J 5 bases, leaving 16 bases between the germline ends. The CDR3 is made up of 14 amino acids. CDR1 and CDR2 (germline): SGHRS, YFSETQ. The CDR3 is CASSLETALYGYTF. CDR3 bases: TGCGCCAGCAGTCTCGAGACAGCCTTATATGGCTACACCTTC.